This T cell receptor beta chain emerged from a study of control samples from healthy donors and cancer patients. Germline-derived CDR1 and CDR2 are LNHDA and SQIVND (reference sequence). Trimming shortened V by 4 bases and J by 0 bases, and 10 bases separated the two germline ends. This CDR3 spans 16 amino acids. Measured with immunoSEQ multiplex PCR; TCRdb has only the in-frame clones, and not every one. Of about 120,000 clones listed, roughly 90% are singletons. The J gene is TRBJ1-6, the V gene TRBV19; D possibly corresponds to TRBD1 (6 bases). This clonotype was obtained from a man in his fifties or sixties in good health. Sequencing used blood. Here the CDR3 reads CASSTGALSYNSPLHF. CDR3 nucleotide sequence: TGTGCCAGTAGTACAGGGGCCCTCTCCTATAATTCACCCCTCCACTTT.